This T cell receptor (beta chain) stems from a study of metastatic and nonmetastatic thyroid tumors. Study summary: It was across blood and tumor or nodule tissue from malignant and benign thyroid patients that repertoires were compared. General study results and limits: The study reportedly found significantly higher TCR beta diversity in malignant thyroid tumors than benign nodules, in blood and tumor.

Every patient underwent thyroid surgery untreated. The CDR3 has 12 residues. Deletions cut 0 bases from V and 8 bases from J, with 7 bases between. The germline CDR1 and CDR2 sequences are KGHSH and LQKENI. In the original workflow: CDR3 was compared across clinicopathological groups, and the resulting differences were used to build a distant-metastasis classifier for papillary thyroid cancer. TCRdb re-called the PCR reads via MiXCR. The V and J calls here are based on TCRdb, not the publication. The data show approximately 16,000 clones, over 10% seen once. This clone was detected many times. The antigen remains undetermined.

The rearrangement joins TRBV18 to TRBJ1-1; no firm D call. This clonotype was obtained from a female donor with papillary thyroid cancer or a benign thyroid nodule (not recorded which). Some clones in this sample may be carry-over from other donors' samples. Sequenced sample: blood. The CDR3 DNA sequence: TGTGCCAGCTCACCACCGGCACAAGAAGCTTTCTTT. Translation gives CASSPPAQEAFF. Drawing the rest from reference TRBV18 and TRBJ1-1, the complete variable domain is NAGVMQNPRHLVRRRGQEARLRCSPMKGHSHVYWYRQLPEEGLKFMVYLQKENIIDESGMPKERFSAEFPKEGPSILRIQQVVRGDSAAYFCASSPPAQEAFFGQGTRLTVV.